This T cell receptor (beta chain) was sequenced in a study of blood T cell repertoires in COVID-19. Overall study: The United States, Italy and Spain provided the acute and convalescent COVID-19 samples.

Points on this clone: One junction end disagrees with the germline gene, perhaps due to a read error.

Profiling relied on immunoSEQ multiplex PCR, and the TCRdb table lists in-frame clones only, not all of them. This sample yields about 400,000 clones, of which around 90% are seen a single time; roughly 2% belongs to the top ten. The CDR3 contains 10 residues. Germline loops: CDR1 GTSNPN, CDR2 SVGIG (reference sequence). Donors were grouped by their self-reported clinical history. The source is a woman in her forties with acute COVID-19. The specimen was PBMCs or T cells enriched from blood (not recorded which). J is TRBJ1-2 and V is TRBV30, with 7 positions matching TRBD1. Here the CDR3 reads CAWSGTGQHF. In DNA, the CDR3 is TGTGCCTGGAGTGGAACGGGACAGCACTTC.